These 23 T cell receptor beta chains were sequenced from one sample in a study of T-cell reconstitution after alpha-beta-depleted transplantation in children. Researchers prepared the TCRbeta library using unique molecular identifiers, the study reports. Using its own MiXCR run on the PCR reads, TCRdb lists one record per CDR3 protein. The profile covers fewer than 500,000 distinct CDR3 sequences, with roughly 43% appearing a single time and around a quarter taken by the ten largest. The specimen comprised PBMCs, sampled before TCRalphabeta/CD19-depleted stem cell transplant. The receptors stem from a girl aged 2 to 9 with aplastic anemia, due to receive a stem cell transplant.

V gene TRBV25-1 combines with J gene TRBJ1-1; no clear D. This CDR3 region has 14 residues. Trimming shortened V by 0 bases and J by 1 base, and 6 bases separated the two germline ends. Per germline, CDR1 MGHDK and CDR2 SYGVNS. CDR3 in amino acids: CASSEYWGNTEAFF. In DNA, the CDR3 is TGTGCCAGCAGTGAATATTGGGGGAACACTGAAGCTTTCTTT.

The rearrangement links TRBV6-2 or TRBV6-3 to TRBJ2-1; D call uncertain. Trimming pared 0 bases from V and 9 bases from J, leaving 9 bases between. The CDR3 is 13 amino acids. CDR1 and CDR2 from the germline V gene are MNHEY and SVGEGT. In DNA, the CDR3 is TGTGCCAGCAGTTACTCGATGAAGGCTGAGCAGTTCTTC. This translates into CASSYSMKAEQFF.

Concerning this clonotype itself: The DNA is left out, because the CDR3 cannot be placed on it with certainty; the CDR3 is given as TCRdb lists it. The V and J genes are TRBV7-2 and TRBJ1-2; the table gives TRBD1 as D, unverified against the DNA. From its first to its last residue, the CDR3 has 17 amino acids. CDR1 and CDR2 (germline): SGHTA, FQGNSA. CDR3 region: CASSLGGYTFGTGGYTF.

The chain combines TRBV20-1 with TRBJ2-7, with D unclear. This CDR3 region has 15 residues. The germline gives CDR1 DFQATT, CDR2 SNEGSKA (reference sequence). Trimming cost V 1 base and J 3 bases, with 16 bases left between them. CDR3: CSARGPSRSHYEQYF. The CDR3 region has the DNA TGCAGTGCTAGAGGCCCGTCAAGGTCCCACTACGAGCAGTACTTC.

The genes are TRBV4-2 and TRBJ2-2; no firm D call. The CDR3 is made up of 14 amino acids. Trimming pared 6 bases from V and 0 bases from J, leaving 8 bases between. Germline-derived CDR1 and CDR2 are LGHNA and YNFKEQ. The CDR3 loop is CASRIEPNTGELFF. The CDR3 coding sequence is TGTGCCAGCAGGATCGAACCGAACACCGGGGAGCTGTTTTTT.

At least ten counts were recorded for this clonotype. The chain has TRBV29-1 and TRBJ2-7; 13 nucleotides line up with TRBD2. The junction had 5 bases not matched to a gene; V was cut back by 4 bases and J by 5 bases. Per germline, CDR1 SQVTM and CDR2 ANQGSEA. The CDR3 has 14 residues. The CDR3 loop reads CSVVGLAGIDEQYF. The CDR3 DNA reads as TGCAGCGTTGTGGGACTAGCGGGAATCGACGAGCAGTACTTC.

This clonotype showed up just a few times. V usage is TRBV9 and J usage is TRBJ2-5; 12 bases match TRBD2. The CDR3 spans 17 residues. The V gene end was trimmed by 0 bases and the J gene end by 2 bases; junction bases not matched to a gene: 5. Germline CDR1 reads SGDLS; CDR2 reads YYNGEE. The CDR3 DNA reads as TGTGCCAGCAGCGTAGGGACTAGCGGGGTCTTTCAAGAGACCCAGTACTTC. This sequence encodes CASSVGTSGVFQETQYF.

This clonotype was recorded a few times. The rearrangement joins TRBV20-1 to TRBJ2-3; unclear D gene. Germline V lookup: CDR1 DFQATT, CDR2 SNEGSKA (reference sequence). V lost 3 bases to trimming and J lost 1 base, with 8 bases between them. The CDR3 runs 13 residues. This chain's CDR3 is CSARSRGTDTQYF. The CDR3 DNA is TGCAGTGCTAGGTCTCGCGGCACAGATACGCAGTATTTT.

In its sample, this clonotype was seen a few times. V and J are TRBV7-2 and TRBJ2-3; 8 bases agree with TRBD2. V was clipped by 5 bases and J by 14 bases; unmatched bases: 9. This CDR3 contains 12 residues. CDR1 and CDR2 (germline): SGHTA, FQGNSA. This CDR3 reads CASSLGGLVWYF. The CDR3 coding sequence is TGTGCCAGCAGCCTGGGGGGACTAGTTTGGTATTTT.

The chain joins TRBV6-5 to TRBJ2-2; D might be TRBD2 (5 bases). Germline V gives CDR1 MNHEY, CDR2 SVGAGI. The CDR3 is made up of 19 amino acids. V was cut by 0 bases and J by 1 base, with 18 bases left in between. CDR3 in DNA: TGTGCCAGCAGTTACTCGGGTTTTGCGGGTGCAGGGAACACCGGGGAGCTGTTTTTT. This gives the protein CASSYSGFAGAGNTGELFF.

The chain links TRBV12-3 or TRBV12-4 to TRBJ2-1; D is possibly TRBD2 (5 bases). CDR3 length equals 14 residues. The V and J ends lost 3 bases and 6 bases respectively, with 12 bases between them. The CDR3 loop reads CASSLRELGNEQFF. CDR3 nucleotides: TGTGCCAGCAGTTTGAGGGAACTCGGCAATGAGCAGTTCTTC.

This rearrangement joins TRBV20-1 to TRBJ2-5, with TRBD1 as a possible D gene (5 bases). Per germline, CDR1 DFQATT and CDR2 SNEGSKA (reference sequence). The CDR3 runs 13 residues. Trimming stripped 6 bases from V and 5 bases from J, with 16 bases between. The CDR3 reads CSAPYRYPETQYF. The CDR3 nucleotides read TGCAGTGCGCCGTACAGGTACCCGGAGACCCAGTACTTC.

To note about this clonotype: As the CDR3 is not closed by the conserved phenylalanine or tryptophan, this likely results from a read error. The gene calls are TRBV12-3 or TRBV12-4 and TRBJ2-3, with TRBD2 matching over 9 bases. Germline trimming cut 4 bases from V and 3 bases from J; bases unmatched to any gene: 5. The CDR3 covers 15 residues. The CDR3 DNA reads as TGTGCCAGCAGTTCTAGCGGGATACAAACAGATACGCAGTATTAT. Translation gives CASSSSGIQTDTQYY.

J is TRBJ2-1 and V is TRBV20-1; 9 bases map to TRBD2. Germline V CDR1 and CDR2: DFQATT, SNEGSKA (reference sequence). The CDR3 loop spans 15 amino acids. Losses at the gene ends were 6 bases for V and 2 bases for J; bases not matched to a gene: 8. The CDR3 spells CSAVRTSDTYNEQFF. Here the CDR3 DNA reads TGCAGTGCGGTCCGGACTAGCGATACCTACAATGAGCAGTTCTTC.

This clonotype was recorded many times. V is TRBV12-3 or TRBV12-4 and J is TRBJ1-3; maybe TRBD1 (6 bases). Trimming removed 3 bases at V and 2 bases at J, with 8 bases between. This CDR3 comprises 14 residues. The CDR3 region has the DNA TGTGCCAGCAGTTTCGGGACAACTGGAAACACCATATATTTT. It encodes CASSFGTTGNTIYF.

The gene calls are TRBV5-1 and TRBJ2-2; TRBD1 agrees at 7 bases. Germline assignment: CDR1 SGHRS and CDR2 YFSETQ. The CDR3 is made up of 14 amino acids. V lost 6 bases and J lost 3; bases outside the gene matches: 5. CDR3 coding DNA: TGCGCCAGCAAAACAGGGGTCCACACCGGGGAGCTGTTTTTT. This gives the protein CASKTGVHTGELFF.

The V gene is TRBV6-1, the J gene TRBJ1-2; 9 positions match TRBD1. CDR3 size: 15 residues. The V and J ends lost 9 bases and 9 bases, in that order; junction bases with no gene match: 17. Germline V lookup: CDR1 MNHNS, CDR2 SASEGT. The CDR3 loop reads CASLGQGTTLGSYTF. Here the CDR3 DNA reads TGTGCCAGTCTGGGACAGGGCACCACCCTAGGGAGCTACACCTTC.

V and J are TRBV7-9 and TRBJ1-1, with 9 bases identical to TRBD1. The V gene end was trimmed by 3 bases and the J gene end by 5 bases; junction bases not matched to a gene: 7. CDR3 length: 15 amino acids. Looked up from germline, CDR1 is SEHNR and CDR2 is FQNEAQ (reference sequence). The CDR3 is CASSLGQGRGTEAFF. DNA of the CDR3: TGTGCCAGCAGCTTGGGACAGGGACGCGGAACTGAAGCTTTCTTT.

This clonotype has more than one count but fewer than ten. This rearrangement joins TRBV7-6 to TRBJ2-2; D assignment may be TRBD1 or TRBD2 (7 bases each). There are 15 residues in the CDR3. The germline V and J ends were trimmed by 1 base and 8 bases, with 14 bases remaining between them. The germline V gene encodes CDR1 SGHVS and CDR2 FNYEAQ. This chain's CDR3 is CASSLGGGGQGELFF. In nucleotides, the CDR3 is TGTGCCAGCAGCTTAGGAGGCGGGGGACAGGGGGAGCTGTTTTTT.

The chain is built from TRBV6-6 and TRBJ1-2, with a weak D call TRBD1 (6 bases). Germline values: CDR1 MNHNY, CDR2 SVGAGI (reference sequence). Trimming left V 5 bases short and J 7 bases short, with 14 bases between. The CDR3 is 13 residues long. CDR3 loop: CASSPQGGVGYTF. The CDR3 DNA reads as TGTGCCAGCAGTCCACAGGGTGGGGTTGGCTACACCTTC.

Comment on this clonotype: Germline and junction disagree at one end, which may indicate a read error. V usage is TRBV6-4 and J usage is TRBJ1-5; 8 bases fit TRBD1. The germline V gene has CDR1 MRHNA and CDR2 SNTAGT. The CDR3 is made up of 15 amino acids. The CDR3 sequence: CTSSLQTGANQPQHF. The CDR3 DNA sequence: TGTACCAGCAGCCTCCAGACAGGGGCCAATCAGCCCCAGCATTTT.

The chain recombines TRBV7-3 with TRBJ2-2, with 7 positions matching TRBD1. Germline-derived CDR1 and CDR2 are SGHTA and FQGTGA. The CDR3 contains 13 residues. Trimming at V came to 6 bases and at J to 5 bases, leaving 3 bases not matched to a gene. DNA for the CDR3: TGTGCCAGCAGACCCAGGGGGACCGGGGAGCTGTTTTTT. The encoded protein is CASRPRGTGELFF.

The sample holds many counts of this clonotype. The V gene is TRBV6-1, the J gene TRBJ2-3; D not resolved. CDR1 is MNHNS, CDR2 SASEGT, per germline. The CDR3 is made up of 14 amino acids. The ends were cut back, 2 bases at V and 0 bases at J, with 6 bases in the middle. The CDR3 region has the DNA TGTGCCAGCAGTGAAATGGGCAGCACAGATACGCAGTATTTT. This encodes CASSEMGSTDTQYF.